These 15 T cell receptor beta chains were all obtained from the same sample, sequenced in a study of cytomegalovirus exposure and HLA in healthy donors. The PCR employed 60 Vbeta primers together with 13 Jbeta primers. Generated by immunoSEQ multiplex PCR, the TCRdb table keeps only in-frame clones and is missing some. The sample contains fewer than 200,000 clones, roughly 80% of which appear only once. Sequenced: PBMCs. Every receptor here comes from a female donor in good health and CMV-seronegative.

This clone is a singleton in its sample. The rearrangement joins TRBV9 to TRBJ1-1; the match to TRBD1 covers 12 bases. The CDR3 covers 15 residues. Trimming removed 5 bases from V and 4 bases from J; junction bases left unmatched: 6. The germline V gene encodes CDR1 SGDLS and CDR2 YYNGEE. CDR3 amino acids: CASSAMGQGATEAFF. Here the CDR3 DNA reads TGTGCCAGCAGTGCGATGGGACAGGGGGCCACTGAAGCTTTCTTT.

The rearrangement joins TRBV7-2 to TRBJ1-1; unclear D gene. Deletions cut 5 bases from V and 7 bases from J, with 8 bases between. This CDR3 is 11 amino acids long. In germline, CDR1 is SGHTA, CDR2 FQGNSA. In DNA, the CDR3 is TGTGCCAGCAGCCCCTATGGTGAAGCTTTCTTT. It codes for CASSPYGEAFF.

Only one count was recorded for this clone. The CDR3, as DNA: TGTGCCAGCAGCTATACAGGGGGCGCGGACTATGGCTACACCTTC. Encoded protein: CASSYTGGADYGYTF. V usage is TRBV5-4 and J usage is TRBJ1-2; 9 nucleotides agree with TRBD1. The CDR3 is made up of 15 amino acids. The trim removed 3 bases at V and 3 bases at J, leaving 6 bases unmatched. Germline V gene sequence: CDR1 SGHNT, CDR2 YYREEE (reference sequence).

This chain uses TRBV7-9 with TRBJ2-5, with D possibly TRBD2 on 6 matching bases. CDR3 length: 13 residues. With 2 bases removed from V and 5 bases from J, the gap between germline ends came to 9 bases. Germline V gene data show CDR1 as SEHNR and CDR2 as FQNEAQ (reference sequence). DNA for the CDR3: TGTGCCAGCAGCTTAACAGGAGGGGAGACCCAGTACTTC. Its translation is CASSLTGGETQYF. The entire variable domain, with the rest obtained from reference TRBV7-9 and TRBJ2-5, is as follows: DTGVSQNPRHKITKRGQNVTFRCDPISEHNRLYWYRQTLGQGPEFLTYFQNEAQLEKSRLLSDRFSAERPKGSFSTLEIQRTEQGDSAMYLCASSLTGGETQYFGPGTRLLVL.

A single count supports this clone. The chain carries TRBV30 and TRBJ2-5, with TRBD2 matching 7 bases. The CDR3 extends over 15 amino acids. The germline V gene encodes CDR1 GTSNPN and CDR2 SVGIG (reference sequence). V shed 0 bases, J shed 5 bases, and the junction held 9 bases outside the gene matches. The CDR3 region has the DNA TGTGCCTGGAGTGTACTGGGAGGGAAAGGGGAGACCCAGTACTTC. This gives the protein CAWSVLGGKGETQYF.

V is TRBV30 and J is TRBJ2-5; TRBD2 matches 9 bases. With 2 bases clipped from V and 1 base from J, the junction kept 5 bases outside the gene matches. Germline values: CDR1 GTSNPN, CDR2 SVGIG (reference sequence). The CDR3 totals 15 residues. The CDR3 is CAWSLGGRVQETQYF. In DNA, the CDR3 is TGTGCCTGGAGTCTGGGCGGGAGGGTCCAAGAGACCCAGTACTTC.

A remark on this clone: Mismatch with germline at one junction end may stem from a read error. This rearrangement joins TRBV18 to TRBJ2-4; 8 nucleotides agree with TRBD2. The CDR3 is 12 amino acids. CDR1 and CDR2 from the germline V gene are KGHSH and LQKENI. CDR3 DNA: TGTGCCAGCTCACCACTGACTGCGGGAGGTGGCTTC. This gives the protein CASSPLTAGGGF.

The CDR3 nucleotides read TGTGCCAGCAGTACCGGGACTAGCGGGAGAAGGGCCAATGAGCAGTTCTTC. Protein product: CASSTGTSGRRANEQFF. V gene TRBV13 combines with J gene TRBJ2-1, with 14 bases identical to TRBD2. Per the germline V gene, CDR1 is PRHDT and CDR2 is FYEKMQ (reference sequence). The CDR3 contains 17 residues. J gave up 6 bases and V 6 bases, and 10 bases lay outside the gene matches.

This clone was seen a few times. The CDR3 sequence: CAWSWGEVTEAFF. The CDR3 nucleotides are TGTGCCTGGAGTTGGGGGGAGGTCACTGAAGCTTTCTTT. V is TRBV30 and J is TRBJ1-1; D possibly corresponds to TRBD1 (5 bases). CDR1 GTSNPN and CDR2 SVGIG come from the germline V gene (reference sequence). The germline V and J ends were trimmed by 2 bases and 4 bases, with 11 bases remaining between them. The CDR3 covers 13 residues.

The sample holds one count of this clone. J is TRBJ2-1 and V is TRBV23-1, with 8 bases that match TRBD1. TRBV23-1 is treated as an ORF (open reading frame) with a function not yet certain. The length of the CDR3 is 15 residues. V shed 6 bases, J shed 0 bases, and the junction held 4 bases outside the gene matches. In DNA, the CDR3 is TGCGCCAGCAGGCAGGGGGCCCACTCCTACAATGAGCAGTTCTTC. Amino acid sequence: CASRQGAHSYNEQFF.

This rearrangement joins TRBV7-9 to TRBJ2-3, with D tentatively TRBD2 (6 bases). Deletions cut 1 base from V and 2 bases from J, with 19 bases between. Germline lookup yields CDR1 SEHNR and CDR2 FQNEAQ (reference sequence). CDR3 length: 18 amino acids. For the CDR3, the DNA is TGTGCCAGCAGCTTAGGTGGGGAGGCAAGGGCGGACACAGATACGCAGTATTTT. Residues: CASSLGGEARADTDTQYF.

About this clone itself: Distinct nucleotide sequences in the sample also encode this CDR3. The rearrangement links TRBV6-5 to TRBJ2-2; D is possibly TRBD2 (6 bases). There are 15 residues in the CDR3. Germline V lookup: CDR1 MNHEY, CDR2 SVGAGI. Between the trimmed V and J ends, which lost 1 base and 5 bases, there was a span of 11 bases. The CDR3, as DNA: TGTGCCAGCAGTTACTTGGGACTTTATACCGGGGAGCTGTTTTTT. Protein product: CASSYLGLYTGELFF.

The chain carries TRBV16 and TRBJ1-2, with 9 bases matching TRBD1. Germline V lookup: CDR1 KGHSY, CDR2 FQNENV. The CDR3 has 16 amino acids. The J segment lost 2 bases and the V segment lost 0 bases, leaving 4 bases of the junction unmatched. CDR3 coding DNA: TGTGCCAGCAGCCAATCGGGAGACAGGGGGAACTATGGCTACACCTTC. This encodes CASSQSGDRGNYGYTF.

The rearrangement joins TRBV5-6 to TRBJ2-7; 9 nucleotides line up with TRBD1. The CDR3 has 14 residues. Germline CDR1 reads SGHDT; CDR2 reads YYEEEE. V lost 2 bases and J lost 6; bases outside the gene matches: 6. The CDR3 DNA sequence: TGTGCCAGCAGCTTCGGGACAGGGCCGTCCGAGCAGTACTTC. Protein sequence: CASSFGTGPSEQYF.

The rearrangement uses TRBV6-1 and TRBJ1-5; 8 nucleotides match TRBD1. The CDR3 contains 15 residues. Germline values: CDR1 MNHNS, CDR2 SASEGT. V gave up 6 bases and J gave up 4 bases; unmatched junction bases: 8. In DNA form, the CDR3 reads TGTGCCAGCAGACCAGACAGGGGAGGGAATCAGCCCCAGCATTTT. It is translated as CASRPDRGGNQPQHF.